The sequence of this T cell receptor (beta chain) was determined in a study of T cell responses to AZD1222 COVID-19 vaccine. Study context: The analysis combined second doses at about 4 or about 12 weeks.

General study results and limits: Only a handful of AZD1222 recipients were seropositive at baseline. Donors were largely white British and mainly female; clonal diversity was possibly underestimated. Repertoire sampling occurred only after the peak T cell response.

Comment on this clone: The antigen remains unidentified.

The protocol was immunoSEQ multiplex PCR, while the TCRdb copy is restricted to in-frame clones and leaves out a portion. Of under 150,000 clones listed, more than 75% are singletons. The length of the CDR3 is 16 residues. Germline CDR1 SGHTA, CDR2 FQGNSA. The ends lost 2 bases at V and 6 bases at J; junction bases unmatched: 9. V is TRBV7-2 and J is TRBJ2-7; 11 bases agree with TRBD2. The origin of this receptor is an adult in good health. The specimen was peripheral blood, collected on day 0 of AZD1222 vaccination. CDR3 DNA sequence: TGTGCCAGCAGCTTACGGTCCGGGACTAGCGGACCCGAGCAGTACTTC. It encodes CASSLRSGTSGPEQYF.